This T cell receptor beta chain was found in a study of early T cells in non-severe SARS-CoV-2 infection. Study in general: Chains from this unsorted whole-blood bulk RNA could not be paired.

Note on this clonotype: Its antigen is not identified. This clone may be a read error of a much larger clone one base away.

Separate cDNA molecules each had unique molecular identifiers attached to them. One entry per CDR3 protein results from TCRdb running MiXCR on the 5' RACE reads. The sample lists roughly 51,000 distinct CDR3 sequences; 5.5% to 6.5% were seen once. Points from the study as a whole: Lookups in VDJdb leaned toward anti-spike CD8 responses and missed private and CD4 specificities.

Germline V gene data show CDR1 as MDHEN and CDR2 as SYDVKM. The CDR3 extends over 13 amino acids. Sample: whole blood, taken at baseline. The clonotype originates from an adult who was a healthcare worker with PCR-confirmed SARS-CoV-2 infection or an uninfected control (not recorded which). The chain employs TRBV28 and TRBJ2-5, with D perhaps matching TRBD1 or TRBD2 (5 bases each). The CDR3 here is CVSKRQGTETQYF. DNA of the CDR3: TGTGTCAGCAAGCGGCAGGGTACAGAGACCCAGTACTTC.